This TCR beta chain was documented in a study of cytomegalovirus exposure and HLA in healthy donors. To note about this clone: Its target is not known.

V lost 6 bases to trimming and J lost 6 bases, with 15 bases between them. The germline V gene encodes CDR1 SGDLS and CDR2 YYNGEE. This CDR3 comprises 13 residues. Researchers ran the PCR with 60 Vbeta and 13 Jbeta primers. Method: immunoSEQ multiplex PCR; TCRdb's copy keeps in-frame clones and lacks some. Of some 77,000 clones listed, over 70% were seen once; the top ten hold about 22%. Study-level points and caveats: Among the most significant clusters, several appeared linked to common viral pathogens in a later analysis. Being indistinguishable, some V segments were excluded, TRBV6-2 and TRBV6-3 among them.

The chain recombines TRBV9 with TRBJ1-2, with D possibly TRBD1 on 6 matching bases. The TCR comes from a woman aged 35 to 49 in good health and CMV-seropositive. The sequencing input was PBMCs. The CDR3 DNA sequence: TGTGCCAGCACCGACACAGGGAAAGATGGCTACACCTTC. As protein: CASTDTGKDGYTF. Variable domain in full (rest from reference TRBV9 and TRBJ1-2): DSGVTQTPKHLITATGQRVTLRCSPRSGDLSVYWYQQSLDQGLQFLIQYYNGEERAKGNILERFSAQQFPDLHSELNLSSLELGDSALYFCASTDTGKDGYTFGSGTRLTVV.